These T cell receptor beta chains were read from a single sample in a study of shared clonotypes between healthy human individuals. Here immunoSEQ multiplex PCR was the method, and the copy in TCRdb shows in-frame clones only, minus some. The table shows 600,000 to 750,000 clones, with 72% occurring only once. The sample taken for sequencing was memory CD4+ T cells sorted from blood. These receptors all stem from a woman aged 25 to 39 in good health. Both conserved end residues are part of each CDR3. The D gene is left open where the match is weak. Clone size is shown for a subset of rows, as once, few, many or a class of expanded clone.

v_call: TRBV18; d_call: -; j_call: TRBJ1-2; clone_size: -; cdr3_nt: TGTGCCAGCTCACCCCCGGGACCTAGTAACTATGGCTACACCTTC; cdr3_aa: CASSPPGPSNYGYTF
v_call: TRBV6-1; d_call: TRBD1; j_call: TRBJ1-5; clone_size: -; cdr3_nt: TGTGCCGGACGACAGGGAACGGGCAATCAGCCCCAGCATTTT; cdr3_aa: CAGRQGTGNQPQHF
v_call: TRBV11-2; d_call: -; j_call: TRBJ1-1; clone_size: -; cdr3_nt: TGTGCCAGCAGCCAGACAGGCGGGGGAACTGAAGCTTTCTTT; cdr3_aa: CASSQTGGGTEAFF
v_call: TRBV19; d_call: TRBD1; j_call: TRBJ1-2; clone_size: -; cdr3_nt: TGTGCCAGTATCGCGACCGGGACAGGGGGCTGGGGCTATGGCTACACCTTC; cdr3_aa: CASIATGTGGWGYGYTF
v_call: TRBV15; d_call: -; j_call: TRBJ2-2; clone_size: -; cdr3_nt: TGTGCCACCAGCAGAGATACGGGAGAGATCACCGGGGAGCTGTTTTTT; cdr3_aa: CATSRDTGEITGELFF
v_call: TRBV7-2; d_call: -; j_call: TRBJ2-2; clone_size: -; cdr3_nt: TGTGCCAGCAGTCCCGGAGGGAGACGGACCGGGGAGCTGTTTTTT; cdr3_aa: CASSPGGRRTGELFF
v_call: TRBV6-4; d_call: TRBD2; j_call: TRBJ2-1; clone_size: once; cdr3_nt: TGTGCCAGCAGCTGGGGAGGGACTAGCGGGAGGGCGCGCAATGAGCAGTTCTTC; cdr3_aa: CASSWGGTSGRARNEQFF
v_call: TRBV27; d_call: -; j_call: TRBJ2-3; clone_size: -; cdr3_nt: TGTGCCAGCAGTTTGGTCAAAACTAGCACAGATACGCAGTATTTT; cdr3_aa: CASSLVKTSTDTQYF
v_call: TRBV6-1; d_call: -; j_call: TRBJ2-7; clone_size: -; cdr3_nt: TGTGCCAGCACCCCATCCAGCGACGAGCAGTACTTC; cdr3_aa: CASTPSSDEQYF
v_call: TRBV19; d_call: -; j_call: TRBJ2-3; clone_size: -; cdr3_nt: TGTGCCAGTAAGGGGATTGAGACCCTAACAGATACGCAGTATTTT; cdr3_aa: CASKGIETLTDTQYF
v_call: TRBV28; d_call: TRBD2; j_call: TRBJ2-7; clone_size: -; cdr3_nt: TGTGCCAGCAGTCCGGGCAGCGGGAGTTTTTTGACCTACGAGCAGTACTTC; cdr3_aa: CASSPGSGSFLTYEQYF
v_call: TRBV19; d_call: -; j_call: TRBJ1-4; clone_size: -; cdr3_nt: TGTGCCACCCTTCGCGGATTTGGGGAAAAACTGTTTTTT; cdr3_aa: CATLRGFGEKLFF
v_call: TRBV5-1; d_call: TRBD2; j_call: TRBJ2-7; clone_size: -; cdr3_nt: TGCGCCAGCAGCACCGGATCTGGACTAGCGGGAGTTAGGTCCTACGAGCAGTACTTC; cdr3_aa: CASSTGSGLAGVRSYEQYF
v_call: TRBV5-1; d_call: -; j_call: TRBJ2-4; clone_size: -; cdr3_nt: TGCGCCAGCAGCTTGGGTTCTGGCGCCGGAAACATTCAGTACTTC; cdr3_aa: CASSLGSGAGNIQYF
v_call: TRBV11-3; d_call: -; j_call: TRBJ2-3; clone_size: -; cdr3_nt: TGTGCCAGCAGCTTAGGGGGGTTTGGCGGTGGTACGCAGTATTTT; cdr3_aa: CASSLGGFGGGTQYF
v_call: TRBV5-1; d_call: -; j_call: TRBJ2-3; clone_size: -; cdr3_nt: TGCGCCAGCAGATCTAACACAGATACGCAGTATTTT; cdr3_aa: CASRSNTDTQYF
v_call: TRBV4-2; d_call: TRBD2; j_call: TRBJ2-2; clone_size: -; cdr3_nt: TGTGCCAGCAGCCACAGGACTAGCGGGAGGCCCGGGGAGCTGTTTTTT; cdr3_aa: CASSHRTSGRPGELFF
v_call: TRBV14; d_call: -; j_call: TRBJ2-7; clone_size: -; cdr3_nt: TGTGCCAGCAGCCTAGTGGGATTCTACGAGCAGTACTTC; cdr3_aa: CASSLVGFYEQYF
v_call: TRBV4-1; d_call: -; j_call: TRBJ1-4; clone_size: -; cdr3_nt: TGCGCCAGCAGCCAAACCCTCAGAGCAACTAATGAAAAACTGTTTTTT; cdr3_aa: CASSQTLRATNEKLFF
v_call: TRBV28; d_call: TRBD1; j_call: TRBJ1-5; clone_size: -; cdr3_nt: TGTGCCAGCAGTTTACCGGGACAGGGGGCAAATCAGCCCCAGCATTTT; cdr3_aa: CASSLPGQGANQPQHF
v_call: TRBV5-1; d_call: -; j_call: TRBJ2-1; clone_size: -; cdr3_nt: TGCGCCAGCAGCTTGAGTGGGGGGTACAATGAGCAGTTCTTC; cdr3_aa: CASSLSGGYNEQFF
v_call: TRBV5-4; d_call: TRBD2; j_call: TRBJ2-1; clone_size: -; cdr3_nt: TGTGCCAGCAGCCCGAAGACTAGCGGCCCCTACAATGAGCAGTTCTTC; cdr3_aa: CASSPKTSGPYNEQFF